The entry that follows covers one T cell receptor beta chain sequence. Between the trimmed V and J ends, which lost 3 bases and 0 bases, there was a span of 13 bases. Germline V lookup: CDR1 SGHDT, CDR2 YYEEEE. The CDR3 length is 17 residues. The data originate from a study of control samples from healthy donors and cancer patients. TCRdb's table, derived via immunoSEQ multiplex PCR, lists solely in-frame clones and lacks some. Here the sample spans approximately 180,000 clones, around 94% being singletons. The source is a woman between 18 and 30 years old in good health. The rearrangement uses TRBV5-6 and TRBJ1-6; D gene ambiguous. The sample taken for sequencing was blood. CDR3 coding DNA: TGTGCCAGCAGCTCGGGTACGGCTAGCTCCTATAATTCACCCCTCCACTTT. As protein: CASSSGTASSYNSPLHF.